Shown below are 31 T cell receptor beta chains from a single sample sequenced in a study of blood T cell repertoires in COVID-19. Profiling relied on immunoSEQ multiplex PCR, and the TCRdb table lists in-frame clones only, not all of them. The sample has 250,000 to 300,000 clones, around 80% seen once; the top ten hold approximately 4%. The sequencing input was PBMCs or T cells enriched from blood (not recorded which). These TCRs come from a man in his thirties or forties with acute COVID-19.

V is TRBV11-1 and J is TRBJ1-1, with TRBD1 as a possible D gene (6 bases). There are 16 residues in the CDR3. Germline V gene sequence: CDR1 SGHAT, CDR2 FQDESV (reference sequence). Trimming left V 0 bases short and J 1 base short, with 12 bases between. CDR3 residues: CASSLAAGAKNTEAFF. The CDR3 nucleotides are TGTGCCAGCAGCTTAGCGGCAGGGGCTAAGAACACTGAAGCTTTCTTT.

V and J are TRBV19 and TRBJ1-1, with 9 nucleotides matching TRBD1. Trimming at V came to 0 bases and at J to 6 bases, leaving 5 bases not matched to a gene. The CDR3 covers 15 residues. Germline CDR1 reads LNHDA; CDR2 reads SQIVND (reference sequence). Here the CDR3 reads CASSIEGQGSPEAFF. DNA of the CDR3: TGTGCCAGTAGTATAGAAGGACAGGGGAGCCCTGAAGCTTTCTTT.

The V call is TRBV28, the J call TRBJ2-1, with 8 bases matching TRBD2. This CDR3 spans 14 amino acids. The ends lost 10 bases at V and 7 bases at J; junction bases unmatched: 12. Germline V gene data show CDR1 as MDHEN and CDR2 as SYDVKM. DNA of the CDR3: TGTGCCACCGTTCGTAGCGGGATCATTAATGAGCAGTTCTTC. Translating it yields CATVRSGIINEQFF.

This clone has a single count. The chain uses TRBV6-5 and TRBJ2-1; the match to TRBD2 covers 12 bases. The V and J ends lost 10 bases and 6 bases, in that order; junction bases with no gene match: 10. The germline V gene has CDR1 MNHEY and CDR2 SVGAGI. The CDR3 spans 15 residues. The CDR3 region is CAIDQTSGGSNEQFF. In DNA form, the CDR3 reads TGTGCCATCGACCAGACTAGCGGGGGCAGCAATGAGCAGTTCTTC.

The genes are TRBV19 and TRBJ2-1; 9 positions match TRBD1. V was pared by 6 bases and J by 0 bases, with 6 bases of the junction left unmatched. Germline loops: CDR1 LNHDA, CDR2 SQIVND (reference sequence). This CDR3 is 16 amino acids long. CDR3 region: CASSSTGGGSYNEQFF. In DNA, the CDR3 is TGTGCCAGTAGCTCGACAGGGGGTGGCTCCTACAATGAGCAGTTCTTC.

The rearrangement uses TRBV19 and TRBJ2-5, with 9 positions matching TRBD2. V lost 0 bases, J lost 4 bases, and 3 bases stayed unmatched. CDR1 LNHDA and CDR2 SQIVND come from the germline V gene (reference sequence). This CDR3 has 15 amino acids. The CDR3 protein is CASSIDSGSGETQYF. For the CDR3, the DNA is TGTGCCAGTAGTATAGATAGCGGGAGCGGAGAGACCCAGTACTTC.

The CDR3 spells CACTYDRTYNSPLHF. DNA of the CDR3: TGTGCCTGTACGTATGATCGGACATATAATTCACCCCTCCACTTT. This sequence joins TRBV30 and TRBJ1-6; D might be TRBD1 (5 bases). Trimming took 6 bases from V and 4 from J, leaving 16 bases between them. The CDR3 covers 15 residues. Germline CDR1 is GTSNPN and CDR2 is SVGIG (reference sequence).

This sequence joins TRBV18 and TRBJ1-3; D not certain. The V gene lost 1 base and the J gene lost 0 bases, with 4 bases spanning the gap. The CDR3 has 14 amino acids. Germline loops: CDR1 KGHSH, CDR2 LQKENI. The CDR3 sequence is CASSPQSSGNTIYF. CDR3 DNA: TGTGCCAGCTCACCACAGAGCTCTGGAAACACCATATATTTT.

The rearrangement joins TRBV10-3 to TRBJ1-1; D perhaps matches TRBD1 (5 bases). The CDR3 sequence is 14 residues long. The germline V and J ends were trimmed by 2 bases and 4 bases, with 11 bases remaining between them. CDR1 ENHRY and CDR2 SYGVKD come from the germline V gene. The CDR3 spells CAISEKGMGTEAFF. In DNA form, the CDR3 reads TGTGCCATCAGTGAGAAGGGGATGGGCACTGAAGCTTTCTTT.

The chain has TRBV7-8 and TRBJ1-1, with D unclear. CDR3 length: 16 residues. The germline CDR1 and CDR2 sequences are SGHVS and FQNEAQ. The V end lost 4 bases, the J end lost 0 bases, and 15 bases lay between the germline ends. As DNA, the CDR3 is TGTGCCAGCAGCTACAACACGGCGGCCTTGAACACTGAAGCTTTCTTT. Its protein is CASSYNTAALNTEAFF.

The chain employs TRBV30 and TRBJ1-2; unclear D gene. Germline CDR1 is GTSNPN and CDR2 is SVGIG (reference sequence). This CDR3 is built from 15 residues. Trimming shortened V by 4 bases and J by 2 bases, and 17 bases separated the two germline ends. CDR3 sequence reads: CAWTPSGITNYGYTF. The CDR3 DNA reads TGTGCCTGGACCCCGTCCGGGATAACAAACTATGGCTACACCTTC.

The rearrangement links TRBV28 to TRBJ1-1; 7 bases are a match to TRBD1. CDR3 length equals 17 residues. V dropped 5 bases and J dropped 5; count of bases not matched to a gene: 17. Per the germline V gene, CDR1 is MDHEN and CDR2 is SYDVKM. CDR3 region: CASSTSTGTAVKTEAFF. As DNA, the CDR3 is TGTGCCAGCAGTACGAGTACCGGGACAGCGGTTAAAACTGAAGCTTTCTTT.

As for this clone: Other DNA sequences within the sample encode an identical CDR3. The chain uses TRBV7-3 and TRBJ1-1, with D perhaps matching TRBD1 (5 bases). CDR3 length equals 14 residues. The germline V gene encodes CDR1 SGHTA and CDR2 FQGTGA. Trimming stripped 0 bases from V and 1 base from J, with 6 bases between. CDR3 sequence reads: CASSLTGRNTEAFF. DNA for the CDR3: TGTGCCAGCAGCTTAACGGGGCGGAACACTGAAGCTTTCTTT.

This sequence joins TRBV7-9 and TRBJ2-1; 9 bases are a match to TRBD1. V dropped 0 bases and J dropped 8; count of bases not matched to a gene: 5. CDR1 and CDR2 (germline): SEHNR, FQNEAQ (reference sequence). The CDR3 is 15 amino acids. CDR3 sequence (DNA): TGTGCCAGCAGCTTAGCACAGGGGGCGGTTTATGAGCAGTTCTTC. Its protein is CASSLAQGAVYEQFF. The variable domain in full, completed from reference TRBV7-9 and TRBJ2-1, reads DTGVSQNPRHKITKRGQNVTFRCDPISEHNRLYWYRQTLGQGPEFLTYFQNEAQLEKSRLLSDRFSAERPKGSFSTLEIQRTEQGDSAMYLCASSLAQGAVYEQFFGPGTRLTVL.

The CDR3 DNA reads as TGTGCCAGCAGCGTAGGCAATATGCGAACTGAAGCTTTCTTT. Translated: CASSVGNMRTEAFF. The V gene is TRBV9, the J gene TRBJ1-1; D not resolved. The CDR3 extends over 14 amino acids. Germline V lookup: CDR1 SGDLS, CDR2 YYNGEE. V lost 0 bases and J 5 bases, leaving 11 bases between the germline ends.

The chain links TRBV4-1 to TRBJ1-2; D perhaps matches TRBD1 (5 bases). Trimming removed 4 bases at V and 4 bases at J, with 19 bases between. Germline V gene data show CDR1 as MGHRA and CDR2 as YSYEKL. This CDR3 contains 16 residues. The chain's CDR3 is CASSRPGQVHLYGYTF. CDR3 nucleotide sequence: TGCGCCAGCAGCCGTCCAGGGCAGGTCCACCTCTATGGCTACACCTTC.

The chain combines TRBV24-1 with TRBJ2-5; TRBD2 matches at 7 bases. Germline CDR1 and CDR2: KGHDR and SFDVKD. The trim removed 4 bases at V and 6 bases at J, leaving 7 bases unmatched. The CDR3 contains 14 residues. The CDR3 loop reads CATSEGGRGKTQYF. CDR3 nucleotides: TGTGCCACCAGTGAAGGCGGGAGAGGGAAGACCCAGTACTTC.

This clone was seen at least ten times. The genes are TRBV5-1 and TRBJ1-1; 8 bases are shared with TRBD1. J was trimmed by 5 bases and V by 2 bases; bases with no gene match: 11. The CDR3 is 16 amino acids. Germline assignment: CDR1 SGHRS and CDR2 YFSETQ. CDR3 nucleotide sequence: TGCGCCAGCAGCTTACTGACAGGGGCAAAGGGAACTGAAGCTTTCTTT. Translating it yields CASSLLTGAKGTEAFF.

J is TRBJ1-2 and V is TRBV7-2; D not resolved. V gave up 5 bases and J gave up 0 bases, with 13 bases separating them. Germline values: CDR1 SGHTA, CDR2 FQGNSA. The CDR3 spans 15 residues. CDR3 bases: TGTGCCAGCAGCAATCGACTTCGAACTAACTATGGCTACACCTTC. It yields the protein CASSNRLRTNYGYTF.

This sequence joins TRBV12-5 and TRBJ2-7, with 9 positions matching TRBD1. Per the germline V gene, CDR1 is LGHNT and CDR2 is FRNRAP. The CDR3 totals 15 residues. CDR3 coding DNA: TGTGCTAGTGGATTGGGACAGGGAAGTTCGGACGAGCAGTACGTC. The encoded protein is CASGLGQGSSDEQYV.

The V call is TRBV19, the J call TRBJ1-3, with no clear D. Trimming took off 3 bases at V and 0 bases at J, with 6 bases between the two ends. In germline, CDR1 is LNHDA, CDR2 SQIVND (reference sequence). The CDR3 consists of 14 residues. For the CDR3, the DNA is TGTGCCAGTAGTATCGGGAACTCTGGAAACACCATATATTTT. Translation: CASSIGNSGNTIYF.

The J gene is TRBJ2-3, the V gene TRBV18; 16 nucleotides match TRBD2. Trimming at V came to 0 bases and at J to 4 bases, leaving 1 base not matched to a gene. Germline values: CDR1 KGHSH, CDR2 LQKENI. The CDR3 is made up of 17 amino acids. CDR3 bases: TGTGCCAGCTCACCACCGGGACTAGCGGGGGGGCCAGATACGCAGTATTTT. It yields the protein CASSPPGLAGGPDTQYF.

This chain links TRBV2 with TRBJ1-5; D remains unclear. Per the germline V gene, CDR1 is SNHLY and CDR2 is FYNNEI. The germline V and J ends were trimmed by 7 bases and 1 base, with 17 bases remaining between them. The CDR3 spans 16 residues. CDR3 residues: CASMTMGTPSNQPQHF. The CDR3 DNA follows: TGTGCCAGCATGACCATGGGCACACCGAGCAATCAGCCCCAGCATTTT.

This chain uses TRBV4-3 with TRBJ1-2; D possibly corresponds to TRBD1 (5 bases). Germline V gene lookup returns CDR1 LGHNA and CDR2 YSLEER. Deletions cut 0 bases from V and 0 bases from J, with 11 bases between. This CDR3 contains 16 residues. The CDR3 bases are TGCGCCAGCAGCCAAGAAGGGAGGGGAACTAACTATGGCTACACCTTC. As protein: CASSQEGRGTNYGYTF.

The gene calls are TRBV28 and TRBJ2-1; perhaps TRBD2 as D (6 bases). The CDR3 contains 13 residues. V was pared by 3 bases and J by 7 bases, with 10 bases between. CDR1 is MDHEN, CDR2 SYDVKM, per germline. In DNA form, the CDR3 reads TGTGCCAGCAGTTTCCTCGGGGGAAATGAGCAGTTCTTC. As protein: CASSFLGGNEQFF.

The chain carries TRBV7-9 and TRBJ2-5; the D is unclear. Germline CDR1 SEHNR, CDR2 FQNEAQ (reference sequence). The V and J ends lost 4 bases and 2 bases respectively, with 5 bases between them. This CDR3 is built from 12 residues. The DNA of the CDR3 is TGTGCCAGCAGCTCCAGACAAGAGACCCAGTACTTC. Its translation is CASSSRQETQYF.

The rearrangement links TRBV7-8 to TRBJ2-2, with a weak D call TRBD2 (7 bases). Germline V lookup: CDR1 SGHVS, CDR2 FQNEAQ. Trimming took off 3 bases at V and 5 bases at J, with 16 bases between the two ends. The CDR3 covers 16 residues. CDR3 sequence reads: CASSLGPRGRTGELFF. For the CDR3, the DNA is TGTGCCAGCAGCTTGGGGCCGCGGGGGCGAACCGGGGAGCTGTTTTTT.

This clone occurred once. The chain employs TRBV5-4 and TRBJ1-2; D gene unclear. V lost 6 bases and J lost 5, with 17 bases in between. This CDR3 is 14 amino acids long. CDR1 and CDR2 (germline): SGHNT, YYREEE (reference sequence). The CDR3 DNA follows: TGTGCCAGCAAAACCGGCGACCGACTTTATGGCTACACCTTC. It translates to CASKTGDRLYGYTF.

This clone came up a few times. An end of the junction does not agree with germline; a read error may underlie this. This chain links TRBV5-1 with TRBJ1-1, with a weak D call TRBD1 (5 bases). The CDR3 is made up of 16 amino acids. Germline lookup yields CDR1 SGHRS and CDR2 YFSETQ. For the CDR3, the DNA is TGTGCCAGCAGCTTGGCCAGGGTTGAGAAGAACACTGAAGCTTTCTTT. This encodes CASSLARVEKNTEAFF.

The V and J genes are TRBV24-1 and TRBJ2-1; D perhaps matches TRBD2 (5 bases). Looked up from germline, CDR1 is KGHDR and CDR2 is SFDVKD. V lost 5 bases and J lost 0, with 7 bases in between. The CDR3 consists of 14 residues. The CDR3 protein is CATSAGSSYNEQFF. The CDR3 bases are TGTGCCACCAGTGCGGGGAGCTCCTACAATGAGCAGTTCTTC.

The chain has TRBV29-1 and TRBJ1-2, with a possible D match to TRBD1 (6 bases). The ends were cut back, 5 bases at V and 4 bases at J, with 17 bases in the middle. This CDR3 region has 14 residues. Germline lookup yields CDR1 SQVTM and CDR2 ANQGSEA. CDR3 protein: CSVYPGQSSYGYTF. Here the CDR3 DNA reads TGCAGCGTTTACCCGGGACAATCCTCCTATGGCTACACCTTC.